These 7 T cell receptor beta chains share one sample of origin, sequenced in a study of T cells in Graves' hyperthyroidism and ophthalmopathy. Regions amplified from RNA transcripts were the TCR beta CDR3 regions. The HTBI primer set drove a first-round RT-PCR of the TCR CDR3. TCRdb re-called the multiplex PCR reads with MiXCR, one entry per CDR3 protein. In the table there are about 290,000 distinct CDR3 sequences, roughly an eighth of which are singletons. The sequenced sample was blood. The receptors were gathered from a woman in her thirties or forties with Graves' hyperthyroidism.

This clonotype occurred a few times. The CDR3 sequence is CASSLRTISGNTIYF. For the CDR3, the DNA is TGTGCCAGCAGCCTCCGGACTATCTCTGGAAACACCATATATTTT. V usage is TRBV11-3 and J usage is TRBJ1-3; D remains ambiguous. V lost 5 bases and J lost 0, with 11 bases in between. CDR1 and CDR2 from the germline V gene are SGHNT and YENEEA. The CDR3 is 15 amino acids.

This clonotype was detected many times. The chain combines TRBV2 with TRBJ2-4, with TRBD1 matching 7 bases. The CDR3 runs 13 residues. CDR1 and CDR2 (germline): SNHLY, FYNNEI. The ends lost 5 bases at V and 3 bases at J; junction bases unmatched: 1. CDR3 in DNA: TGTGCCAGCAGTTGGGACAGCAAAAACATTCAGTACTTC. Its protein is CASSWDSKNIQYF. The entire variable domain, with the rest obtained from reference TRBV2 and TRBJ2-4, is as follows: EPEVTQTPSHQVTQMGQEVILRCVPISNHLYFYWYRQILGQKVEFLVSFYNNEISEKSEIFDDQFSVERPDGSNFTLKIRSTKLEDSAMYFCASSWDSKNIQYFGAGTRLSVL.

This clonotype was detected many times. The chain joins TRBV4-1 to TRBJ2-7; D ambiguous. This CDR3 comprises 14 residues. The V gene lost 2 bases and the J gene lost 5 bases, with 13 bases spanning the gap. In germline, CDR1 is MGHRA, CDR2 YSYEKL. The CDR3 reads CASSQFTEMDEQYF. CDR3 DNA: TGCGCCAGCAGCCAATTTACGGAGATGGACGAGCAGTACTTC.

This clonotype was seen more than once but under ten times. This chain connects TRBV20-1 to TRBJ1-3; unclear D gene. Germline lookup yields CDR1 DFQATT and CDR2 SNEGSKA (reference sequence). V was pared by 6 bases and J by 0 bases, with 9 bases between. This CDR3 spans 13 amino acids. This chain's CDR3 is CSAQASSGNTIYF. The CDR3 DNA reads as TGCAGTGCGCAAGCGAGCTCTGGAAACACCATATATTTT.

This clonotype was seen ten or more times. This chain joins TRBV7-2 and TRBJ2-2; D is ambiguous. Germline values: CDR1 SGHTA, CDR2 FQGNSA. V was cut by 3 bases and J by 10 bases, with 9 bases left in between. CDR3 length equals 12 residues. The CDR3 DNA sequence: TGTGCCAGCAGCTTGTACCGTTCGGAGCTGTTTTTT. Translated: CASSLYRSELFF.

This clonotype showed up many times. The chain recombines TRBV7-9 with TRBJ1-3; no clear D. CDR1 and CDR2 from the germline V gene are SEHNR and FQNEAQ (reference sequence). The CDR3 extends over 14 amino acids. V shed 2 bases and J shed 0 bases, with 5 bases lying between them. The CDR3 nucleotides read TGTGCCAGCAGCTTACCCTCCTCTGGAAACACCATATATTTT. It yields the protein CASSLPSSGNTIYF. Together with reference TRBV7-9 and TRBJ1-3, the CDR3 gives the full variable domain: DTGVSQNPRHKITKRGQNVTFRCDPISEHNRLYWYRQTLGQGPEFLTYFQNEAQLEKSRLLSDRFSAERPKGSFSTLEIQRTEQGDSAMYLCASSLPSSGNTIYFGEGSWLTVV.

This clonotype was found many times. The chain employs TRBV2 and TRBJ1-4, with D possibly being TRBD1 (6 bases). The CDR3 loop spans 13 amino acids. V lost 6 bases, J lost 2 bases, and 7 bases lay in between. Germline values: CDR1 SNHLY, CDR2 FYNNEI. The CDR3 coding sequence is TGTGCCAGCAGCAGGGGTACTAATGAAAAACTGTTTTTT. This codes for CASSRGTNEKLFF.